Below are 16 T cell receptor beta chains sequenced from a single sample in a study of CXCR3-negative and CXCR3-positive naive CD8 T cells (dated by TCRdb to 2018 to 2020). The paper's findings and limits, for the study overall: TRB CDR3s from CXCR3-positive naive cells showed higher hydrophobicity (lower Kidera factor 4), lower energy, and higher strength and volume indices than CXCR3-negative naive cells.

The antigens these receptors bind are not known. This sample was sequenced with a NextSeq 550. The Human TCR Profiling Kit (MiLaboratory) was used to make UMI-labeled 5' RACE TRB cDNA libraries. TCRdb reprocessed the reads and lists each CDR3 protein sequence as a single entry, with no DNA. The sample has about 130,000 distinct CDR3 sequences on record. Roughly 0.6% of the sample is held by the ten biggest clonotypes. Sequenced: naive CXCR3+ CD8+ T cells from blood. The sample's cell subset or site label is to be understood as: CD45RO-CCR7+CD27+CD95- naive CD8+ T cells expressing CXCR3 (TNR3+). Receptor source: a human donor in good health. Some clones in this sample may be carry-over from other donors' samples.

The gene calls are TRBV7-9 and TRBJ1-5; TCRdb's assignment of TRBD1 cannot be checked, as there is no DNA. The CDR3 sequence is 16 residues long. Per the germline V gene, CDR1 is SEHNR and CDR2 is FQNEAQ (reference sequence). The CDR3 sequence: CASSYGDRGENQPQHF.

The rearrangement links TRBV10-2 to TRBJ1-1. From germline, CDR1 is WSHSY and CDR2 SAAADI. The CDR3 totals 14 residues. The CDR3 region is CASSVSGRETEAFF.

The chain uses TRBV5-1 and TRBJ1-1; TCRdb selects TRBD1, and the lack of DNA leaves this call unchecked. The CDR3 loop spans 15 amino acids. CDR1 and CDR2 from the germline V gene are SGHRS and YFSETQ. This CDR3 reads CASSPYGAANTEAFF. The full variable domain, its missing parts supplied by reference TRBV5-1 and TRBJ1-1, is KAGVTQTPRYLIKTRGQQVTLSCSPISGHRSVSWYQQTPGQGLQFLFEYFSETQRNKGNFPGRFSGRQFSNSRSEMNVSTLELGDSALYLCASSPYGAANTEAFFGQGTRLTVV.

The V gene is TRBV29-1, the J gene TRBJ2-3; TCRdb proposes TRBD1, but this gene call is untestable without DNA. Germline CDR1 SQVTM, CDR2 ANQGSEA. The CDR3 runs to 18 residues. The CDR3 here is CSVEGAGTSWRSTDTQYF.

The genes are TRBV2 and TRBJ2-3; TCRdb indicates TRBD2, and absent DNA this call remains unverified. This CDR3 comprises 17 residues. Germline V CDR1 and CDR2: SNHLY, FYNNEI. This CDR3 reads CASSGARLAGGRDTQYF.

The chain combines TRBV12-3 or TRBV12-4 with TRBJ1-3. This CDR3 has 13 amino acids. The CDR3 loop is CASSFGPTDTIYF.

This chain uses TRBV7-9 with TRBJ2-7; TCRdb indicates TRBD1, and absent DNA this call remains unverified. The CDR3 extends over 17 amino acids. CDR1 is SEHNR, CDR2 FQNEAQ, per germline (reference sequence). CDR3 in amino acids: CASSLGPDKQVAYEQYF.

This chain uses TRBV7-9 with TRBJ2-7; the TCRdb D gene call, TRBD1, has no DNA to confirm it. From germline, CDR1 is SEHNR and CDR2 FQNEAQ (reference sequence). The CDR3 sequence is 16 residues long. The CDR3 loop reads CASSLPTGYRSYEQYF.

This chain uses TRBV7-8 with TRBJ2-3. This CDR3 has 13 amino acids. Germline V gene sequence: CDR1 SGHVS, CDR2 FQNEAQ. CDR3 loop: CASTQSMTDTQYF.

The CDR3 is CASSTPDGAVTYEQYF. The chain employs TRBV6-2 or TRBV6-3 and TRBJ2-7; TCRdb proposes TRBD1, but this gene call is untestable without DNA. Germline V lookup: CDR1 MNHEY, CDR2 SVGEGT. CDR3 size: 16 residues.

The V gene is TRBV20-1, the J gene TRBJ2-1; TCRdb's D call, TRBD2, is unchecked because there is no DNA. Germline CDR1 reads DFQATT; CDR2 reads SNEGSKA (reference sequence). This CDR3 region has 19 residues. The CDR3 reads CSARDPPAGGSRSYNEQFF.

The chain carries TRBV13 and TRBJ2-1; TCRdb designates TRBD2, a call that cannot be tested without DNA. CDR3 length: 17 amino acids. In germline, CDR1 is PRHDT, CDR2 FYEKMQ (reference sequence). CDR3 amino acids: CASRPGPGLAAHNEQFF.

V and J are TRBV7-6 and TRBJ2-7; without DNA, the TCRdb call of TRBD2 cannot be checked. The CDR3 runs 14 residues. Germline loops: CDR1 SGHVS, CDR2 FNYEAQ. CDR3 sequence reads: CASSLAWGGYEQYF.

The chain links TRBV3-1 to TRBJ2-2. The CDR3 contains 11 residues. Germline assignment: CDR1 LGHDT and CDR2 YNNKEL (reference sequence). The CDR3 reads CASSQGGELFF.

This sequence joins TRBV30 and TRBJ2-1; checking the TCRdb D call of TRBD1 is not possible without DNA. CDR1 and CDR2 (germline): GTSNPN, SVGIG (reference sequence). The CDR3 loop spans 14 amino acids. The CDR3 sequence: CAWSVEAGRDEQFF.

This chain joins TRBV5-1 and TRBJ1-2; TCRdb's assignment of TRBD1 cannot be checked, as there is no DNA. The CDR3 spans 14 residues. CDR1 and CDR2 from the germline V gene are SGHRS and YFSETQ. CDR3 amino acids: CASSLREGYYGYTF.